The 7 T cell receptor beta chains listed next were all sequenced from one sample in a study of identical twins. TCRdb recomputed calls from the 5' RACE reads with MiXCR, one row per CDR3 protein. Of roughly 630,000 distinct CDR3 sequences in the sample, less than 9% were seen once. The sample was also reused in another study, on yellow fever vaccine responses in identical twins.

The sequenced sample was PBMCs. These receptors were taken from a woman aged 18-29 years in good health.

This clonotype occurred a few times. The chain combines TRBV2 with TRBJ1-2, with D possibly matching TRBD1 (5 bases). Between the trimmed V and J ends, which lost 8 bases and 0 bases, there was a span of 10 bases. Germline-derived CDR1 and CDR2 are SNHLY and FYNNEI. This CDR3 has 13 residues. The CDR3: CASLQVPNYGYTF. The CDR3 DNA is TGTGCCAGCTTACAGGTCCCTAACTATGGCTACACCTTC.

This clonotype was detected ten times or more. The genes are TRBV6-2 or TRBV6-3 and TRBJ2-7; no firm D call. From germline, CDR1 is MNHEY and CDR2 SVGEGT. V lost 6 bases, J lost 0 bases, and 12 bases lay in between. This CDR3 is built from 14 residues. The CDR3 sequence: CASRKDPSSYEQYF. The CDR3 DNA sequence: TGTGCCAGCAGGAAGGACCCGAGCTCCTACGAGCAGTACTTC.

V usage is TRBV2 and J usage is TRBJ2-7; D uncertain. Between the trimmed V and J ends, which lost 3 bases and 3 bases, there was a span of 9 bases. Germline CDR1 SNHLY, CDR2 FYNNEI. CDR3 length: 13 residues. The CDR3 coding sequence is TGTGCCAGCAGTGATGAGGCCAGCTACGAGCAGTACGTC. Protein sequence: CASSDEASYEQYV.

There are many counts of this clonotype. The chain uses TRBV7-9 and TRBJ1-1; 10 bases are a match to TRBD1. In germline, CDR1 is SEHNR, CDR2 FQNEAQ (reference sequence). V lost 5 bases and J lost 1; bases outside the gene matches: 4. CDR3 length equals 15 residues. This CDR3 is CASSGGDRGNTEAFF. CDR3 bases: TGTGCCAGCAGCGGCGGGGACAGGGGGAACACTGAAGCTTTCTTT.

This clonotype was seen more than once but under ten times. The chain has TRBV14 and TRBJ2-1; D uncertain. Trimming shortened V by 3 bases and J by 13 bases, and 10 bases separated the two germline ends. This CDR3 spans 11 amino acids. CDR1 is SGHDN, CDR2 FVKESK, per germline. The chain's CDR3 is CASSHGFAQFF. In DNA form, the CDR3 reads TGTGCCAGCAGCCACGGATTCGCCCAGTTCTTC.

The CDR3 spells CASSFYGGTNTGELFF. As DNA, the CDR3 is TGCGCCAGCAGCTTCTATGGGGGGACGAACACCGGGGAGCTGTTTTTT. This chain joins TRBV5-1 and TRBJ2-2; perhaps TRBD2 as D (6 bases). The CDR3 covers 16 residues. V was cut by 2 bases and J by 0 bases, with 11 bases left in between. Germline-derived CDR1 and CDR2 are SGHRS and YFSETQ.

This clonotype was detected ten times or more. The rearrangement uses TRBV4-2 and TRBJ1-6, with D possibly TRBD1 on 5 matching bases. Trimming took 0 bases from V and 7 from J, leaving 10 bases between them. CDR3 size: 15 residues. Germline loops: CDR1 LGHNA, CDR2 YNFKEQ. DNA of the CDR3: TGTGCCAGCAGCCAAGAGGTGGAGGGGAATTCACCCCTCCACTTT. Amino acid sequence: CASSQEVEGNSPLHF.